The entry that follows covers one T cell receptor beta chain sequence. This receptor's antigen is unknown. No much larger clone is present one base from it, and per-base qualities are unavailable. The cohort consisted of 600 to 700 healthy bone marrow donors. Cohort members were all nominally healthy when sampled, although unrecorded immune exposures were likely present. The donor tested CMV seropositive and was one of the 289 seropositive cohort members. A peripheral blood sample was collected from each donor, and TCR beta sequencing was performed on peripheral blood mononuclear cells. Genomic DNA extraction from the blood cell samples was performed with the Qiagen DNeasy Blood Extraction Kit. The entry originates in a study of cytomegalovirus exposure and HLA in healthy donors listed by TCRdb under 2017. Notes on the research overall: According to an earlier analysis of several hundred of the donors, about 170 million T cells yielded over 90 million unique TCR beta sequences and 276 Gb of sequence data. In addition to the first cohort of 666 subjects, a separate validation cohort of 120 different subjects was used. The later analysis used no new phenotypic data to find candidate immune exposures, relying instead on TCR beta sequences and their occurrence across donors. The study used immunosequencing to profile the T cell repertoires of approximately 690 subjects and linked those repertoires to cytomegalovirus serostatus. Roughly 5 DR-DQ haplotypes were handled as single units for association and clustering because linkage in the cohort was strong. An earlier analysis of fewer than 700 of the donors applied high-throughput TCR beta sequencing to assess whether each TCR beta V gene segment acted as functional or pseudogenic. To predict cytomegalovirus infection status, the study combined high-throughput TCR immunosequencing, statistical association of individual TCRs with disease status, and machine learning. An early release covering roughly 600 HLA-typed donors comprised about 320 gigabases of sequencing data and roughly 85 million unique TCR sequences. The genetic ancestry cluster associated with self-reported Caucasian donors included over 80% of the roughly 390 genotyped donors. Donor age, sex, ethnicity and CMV serostatus were compiled alongside the repertoire data. The study aimed to test whether cataloging public T cell receptors could reveal signatures of past pathogen exposure. Typing coverage varied by locus: 629-630 donors for A, B, C, DRB1 and DQB1; roughly 560 for DQA1; some 610 for DPA1; roughly 450 for DPB1. Genome-wide SNP genotypes for about 65% of the 666 donors were used in a later genetic analysis, which treated that subset as a discovery cohort. Both class I and class II loci were covered by HLA typing, at four-digit resolution. Every repertoire in the discovery cohort had been generated on one and the same sequencing platform. A later analysis re-examined previously published TCR beta repertoires from more than 600 donors and added high-resolution HLA genotyping to investigate patterns of TCR occurrence. On average, roughly 250,000 unique TCR beta nucleotide sequences were sequenced per donor among roughly 430 genotyped donors of the cohort, with roughly 18% of those sequences being non-productive. On the study overall, not on this receptor specifically: Linkage disequilibrium might explain the correlated functional status among segregating V segments, but an unknown experimental factor could not be excluded. Immune exposure information for the cohort was limited to CMV serostatus. A later analysis associated about 16,000 TCR beta sequences with specific HLA alleles at a false discovery rate of 0.05. The sequencing pipeline was judged likely to have produced a cluster of highly shared sequence variants as a technical artifact. In vitro tests confirmed that a few of the cytomegalovirus-associated TCR beta chains recognize cytomegalovirus antigens. Because some donors lacked HLA typing at each locus, the association tests relied only on the typed subset. A later analysis found that TCR association rates varied across HLA loci, with DRB1 alleles showing the most associated TCRs and HLA-C alleles the fewest. While some public TCRs were present in many individuals, most TCR sequences turned up only very rarely across donors. A total of 164 TCR beta chains were listed by the study as associated with cytomegalovirus. When HLA alleles, especially DR and DQ, strongly co-occurred, attributing TCR associations to individual alleles was difficult. Roughly uniform sequencing depth across donors was assumed in presence/absence analyses, although this assumption may not hold. In an earlier analysis of about 600 of the donors, most TCR beta V segments appeared in productive rearrangements about 87% or about 30% of the time, broadly matching IMGT annotations. A later analysis reported that several top co-occurrence clusters appeared linked to parvovirus B19, influenza, CMV and Epstein-Barr virus. A later genetic analysis reported fewer N-insertions in productive TCRs among donors in an Asian-associated ancestry cluster than the approximately 700-donor mean. V-gene and J-gene trimming of TCR beta chains was associated with a missense DCLRE1C variant in a later genetic analysis, and the association was replicated in an independent cohort. Because counts were too low, roughly 16 rarely observed V segments, including chromosome 9 orphons, were left out of the earlier analysis of over 550 of the donors. The cohort was sequenced for TCR beta chains only, and without alpha or paired-chain data the features that could be detected were limited. A further reported finding was that TCR beta sequences accurately predicted the HLA-A and HLA-B alleles for most subjects in the first cohort. According to the authors, the approach could potentially be generalized to other disease states and immunological phenotypes. In both the original and validation cohorts, the classifier was reported to diagnose cytomegalovirus status with high specificity and sensitivity. In a later analysis, HLA-associated TCR beta chains were found to be more clonally expanded and to have lower generation probabilities than equally common non-associated chains. Some IMGT-functional V segments, including TRBV6-2 and TRBV6-3, could not be told apart with the 87-base-pair reads, so those segments were excluded. In a later analysis, most CMV-associated TCR beta chains were found to appear HLA-restricted, with HLA associations seemingly driven largely by CMV exposure.

At the junction V is shortened by 2 bases and J by 4 bases; bases outside the gene matches: 8. The CDR1 and CDR2 encoded by the germline V gene (reference sequence) are PRHDT and FYEKMQ. Including cysteine and phenylalanine, the CDR3 has 17 amino acids. Kept here is only the CDR3 DNA, which spans 51 bases and is read in frame from base 1. The method behind the library was the immunoSEQ multiplex PCR assay. For the multiplex PCR, a mixture combining 60 forward primers for TCR Vbeta segments and 13 reverse primers for TCR Jbeta segments was used. The CDR3 region of rearranged TCR beta genes was amplified from genomic DNA by a multiplex PCR assay. The amplified TCR beta libraries were sequenced on the Illumina HiSeq System as 87-base-pair reads. Per the authors' processing: A later analysis counted about 80 million unique TCR beta chains across the 690 or so repertoires, and around 9.9 million of these chains were shared by at least two donors. A nearest-neighbor algorithm error-corrected the raw reads and collapsed the reads into unique sequences, merging closely related sequences to remove PCR and sequencing errors. To assign V, D and J gene segments, CDR3 sequences were aligned to IMGT reference sequences. Each retained sequence needed at least a six-nucleotide match to both a V gene segment and a J gene segment. A rearrangement counted as productive if the CDR3 had no stop codons and remained in frame with V and J, and every other rearrangement counted as non-productive. CDR3 was defined by IMGT convention, running from the second conserved V-encoded cysteine to the conserved J-encoded phenylalanine. The earlier analysis of about 620 of the donors excluded sequences that lacked an unambiguous match to a single V gene segment. An earlier analysis of several hundred of the donors called V segments functional above 56.7% productive rearrangements and segregating when the between-donor standard deviation exceeded 5%. A statistical classification framework was developed to diagnose cytomegalovirus status using the catalog of TCR beta chain sequences. In a later analysis, V and J genes were assigned by comparing TCR nucleotide sequences against IMGT/GENE-DB human TR gene sequences. A later analysis assigned CDR3 sequences and most-parsimonious VDJ recombination scenarios with the TCRdist pipeline. In a later analysis, each TCR beta chain was defined by its CDR3 amino acid sequence together with its V-gene family, and reads lacking a unique V-gene family were excluded. In a later analysis, some 600 highly shared, low-generation-probability nucleotide sequences were removed to address suspected cross-contamination and a sequencing artifact. A later analysis calculated a clonal expansion index for each public chain from normalized within-repertoire ranks of inferred template counts. In a later analysis, generation probabilities were computed using a VDJ recombination model fitted to out-of-frame rearrangements, and the results were checked against IGoR. A later analysis scored TCR-TCR, TCR-HLA and TCR-CMV co-occurrence with hypergeometric tests, applying a repertoire-size bias correction to TCR pairs. A later analysis estimated false discovery rates by permuting HLA or CMV assignments 20 times. In a later analysis, co-occurring TCRs were grouped using DBSCAN, with TCRdist sequence similarity added in when clustering inside HLA-allele-positive subsets. Repertoires with fewer than 30,000 or more than 120,000 public chains were left out of co-occurrence clustering, as were about five repertoires with anomalous nucleotide sharing. What TCRdb holds here is the immuneACCESS table cut down to in-frame rearrangements. Part of the clones is not present; checked against another copy, under half of the missing clones reflect an unresolved V gene, and the others are unexplained. That table is the source of V, J and clone size, and D and trimming were worked out from the DNA. The sample yields 90,000 to 150,000 clones; nearly 80% were counted once. Together, the top ten hold approximately 3.5% of the sample.

The sample consisted of PBMCs. The sequence is built from TRBV13 and TRBJ2-1; 10 central bases correspond to TRBD2. The TCR sequence derives from a woman under 40 in good health and CMV-seropositive. This receptor carries the CDR3 CASSLSSGGARYNEQFF. DNA sequence: TGTGCCAGCAGCTTATCGAGCGGGGGGGCCCGATACAATGAGCAGTTCTTC.